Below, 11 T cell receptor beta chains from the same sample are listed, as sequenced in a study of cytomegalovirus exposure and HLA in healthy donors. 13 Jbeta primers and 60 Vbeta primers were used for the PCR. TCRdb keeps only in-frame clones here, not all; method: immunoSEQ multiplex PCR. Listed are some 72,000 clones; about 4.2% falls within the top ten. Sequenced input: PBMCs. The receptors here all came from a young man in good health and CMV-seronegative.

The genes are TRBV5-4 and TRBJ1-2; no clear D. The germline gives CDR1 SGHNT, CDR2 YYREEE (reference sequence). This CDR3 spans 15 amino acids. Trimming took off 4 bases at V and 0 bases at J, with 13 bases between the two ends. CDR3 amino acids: CASSPGGSANYGYTF. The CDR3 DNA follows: TGTGCCAGCAGCCCAGGTGGCAGTGCTAACTATGGCTACACCTTC.

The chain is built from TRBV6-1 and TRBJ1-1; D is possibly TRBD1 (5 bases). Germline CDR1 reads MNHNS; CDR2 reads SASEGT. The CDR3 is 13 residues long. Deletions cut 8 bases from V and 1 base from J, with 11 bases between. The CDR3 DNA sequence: TGTGCCAGCGTTCGACAGCCGAACACTGAAGCTTTCTTT. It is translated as CASVRQPNTEAFF.

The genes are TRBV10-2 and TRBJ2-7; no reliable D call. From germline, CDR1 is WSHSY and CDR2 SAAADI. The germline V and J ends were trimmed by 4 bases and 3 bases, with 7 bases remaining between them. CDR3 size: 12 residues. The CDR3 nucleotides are TGCGCCAGCAGTGCCGGGTTCTACGAGCAGTACTTC. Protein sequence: CASSAGFYEQYF.

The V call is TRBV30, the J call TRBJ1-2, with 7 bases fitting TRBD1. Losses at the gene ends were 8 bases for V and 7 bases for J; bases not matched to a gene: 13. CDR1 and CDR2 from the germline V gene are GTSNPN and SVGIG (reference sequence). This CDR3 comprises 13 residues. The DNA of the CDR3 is TGTGCCCGTCAAACGGCCCACAGGGGTGGCTACACCTTC. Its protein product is CARQTAHRGGYTF.

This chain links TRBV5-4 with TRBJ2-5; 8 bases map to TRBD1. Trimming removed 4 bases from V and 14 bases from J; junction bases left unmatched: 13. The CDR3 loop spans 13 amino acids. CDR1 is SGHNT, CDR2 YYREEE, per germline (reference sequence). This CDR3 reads CASSAERTGYEYF. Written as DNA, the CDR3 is TGTGCCAGCAGCGCAGAGAGGACAGGGTACGAATACTTC.

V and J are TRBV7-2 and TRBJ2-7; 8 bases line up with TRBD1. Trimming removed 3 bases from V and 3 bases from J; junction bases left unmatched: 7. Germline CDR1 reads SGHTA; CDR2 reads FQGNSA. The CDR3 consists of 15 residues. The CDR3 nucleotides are TGTGCCAGCAGCTTTGCCGGGACAGGCAACTACGAGCAGTACTTC. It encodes CASSFAGTGNYEQYF.

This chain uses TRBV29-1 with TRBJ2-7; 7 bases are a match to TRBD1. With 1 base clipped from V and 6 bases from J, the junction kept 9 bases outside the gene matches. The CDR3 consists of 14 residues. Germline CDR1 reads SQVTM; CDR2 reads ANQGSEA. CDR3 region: CSVEVHRGRSEQYF. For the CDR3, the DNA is TGCAGCGTTGAAGTCCACAGGGGAAGGTCCGAGCAGTACTTC.

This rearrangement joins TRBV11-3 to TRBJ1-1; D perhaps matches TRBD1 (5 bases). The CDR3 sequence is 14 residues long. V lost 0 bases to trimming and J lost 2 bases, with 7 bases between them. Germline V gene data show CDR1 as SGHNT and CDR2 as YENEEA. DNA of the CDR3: TGTGCCAGCAGCTTAGAGGGACTTAACACTGAAGCTTTCTTT. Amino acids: CASSLEGLNTEAFF.

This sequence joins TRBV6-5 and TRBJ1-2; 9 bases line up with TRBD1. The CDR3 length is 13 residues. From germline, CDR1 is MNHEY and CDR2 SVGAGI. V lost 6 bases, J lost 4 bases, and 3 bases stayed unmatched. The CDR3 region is CASSRDRVYGYTF. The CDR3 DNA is TGTGCCAGCAGCCGGGACAGGGTCTATGGCTACACCTTC.

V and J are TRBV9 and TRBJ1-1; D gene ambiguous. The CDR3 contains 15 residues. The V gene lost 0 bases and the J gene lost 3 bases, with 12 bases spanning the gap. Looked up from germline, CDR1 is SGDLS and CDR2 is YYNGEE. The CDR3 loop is CASSVDTVIYTEAFF. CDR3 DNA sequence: TGTGCCAGCAGCGTAGACACAGTCATTTACACTGAAGCTTTCTTT.

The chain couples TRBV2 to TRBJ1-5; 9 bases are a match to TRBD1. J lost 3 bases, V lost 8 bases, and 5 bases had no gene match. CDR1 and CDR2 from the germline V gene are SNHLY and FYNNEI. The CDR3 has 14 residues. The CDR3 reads CASGRTGDNQPQHF. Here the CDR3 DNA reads TGTGCCAGCGGGCGGACAGGGGACAATCAGCCCCAGCATTTT.